Listed below are T cell receptor beta chains from one sample, sequenced in a study of blood T cell repertoires in COVID-19. The table came from immunoSEQ multiplex PCR; TCRdb's copy has only in-frame clones and leaves some out. The data hold under 200,000 clones, with 80% to 85% observed a single time. The material sequenced was peripheral blood. The receptors originated from a human donor with acute or convalescent COVID-19. The donor label of this sample is uncertain. Both conserved end residues are part of each CDR3. D genes are given only for firm matches. Clone size is not always given. Where it is, it says once, few, many or a class for expanded clones.

J gene	clone size	D gene	V gene	CDR3 protein	CDR3 DNA
TRBJ1-2	few	NA	TRBV28	CASSFLQGNYGYTF	TGTGCCAGCAGTTTCCTTCAGGGGAACTATGGCTACACCTTC
TRBJ1-1	NA	NA	TRBV3-1/TRBV3-2	CASSPVRGMNTEAFF	TGTGCCAGCAGCCCCGTACGAGGGATGAACACTGAAGCTTTCTTT
TRBJ1-2	NA	TRBD1	TRBV7-3	CASSLTEGQGYGYTF	TGTGCCAGCAGCTTAACCGAGGGACAGGGCTATGGCTACACCTTC
TRBJ2-3	NA	NA	TRBV6-6	CASRGHSTDTQYF	TGTGCCAGCAGGGGACATAGCACAGATACGCAGTATTTT
TRBJ1-1	NA	TRBD1	TRBV6-2/TRBV6-3	CASSPNWGQASNTEAFF	TGTGCCAGCAGTCCAAACTGGGGACAGGCCTCGAACACTGAAGCTTTCTTT
TRBJ1-5	NA	TRBD1	TRBV2	CASTRQGGNQPQHF	TGTGCCAGCACCCGACAGGGTGGCAATCAGCCCCAGCATTTT
TRBJ1-5	NA	NA	TRBV7-2	CASSLVSGKRNQPQHF	TGTGCCAGCAGCTTAGTGTCAGGGAAGCGCAATCAGCCCCAGCATTTT
TRBJ1-2	once	NA	TRBV29-1	CSVDGGGHGYTF	TGCAGCGTTGATGGCGGGGGCCATGGCTACACCTTC
TRBJ1-4	NA	NA	TRBV18	CASSLRGDEKLFF	TGTGCCAGCTCACTCAGGGGAGATGAAAAACTGTTTTTT
TRBJ2-7	NA	TRBD2	TRBV11-2	CASSLGLAGTDEQYF	TGTGCCAGCAGCTTAGGTTTAGCGGGTACCGACGAGCAGTACTTC
TRBJ2-5	NA	NA	TRBV15	CATSRDPGNQETQYF	TGTGCCACCAGCAGAGATCCCGGTAACCAAGAGACCCAGTACTTC
TRBJ1-1	NA	NA	TRBV9	CASSADSGNTEAFF	TGTGCCAGCAGCGCCGACAGTGGGAACACTGAAGCTTTCTTT
TRBJ1-2	NA	TRBD1	TRBV4-2	CASSQDIQDRDFYGYTF	TGTGCCAGCAGCCAAGATATACAGGACAGGGACTTCTATGGCTACACCTTC
TRBJ2-7	NA	TRBD2	TRBV9	CASSVGSGRIHEQYF	TGTGCCAGCAGCGTGGGTAGCGGGAGGATCCACGAGCAGTACTTC
TRBJ1-6	NA	NA	TRBV7-2	CASSATGSPNSSPLHF	TGTGCCAGCAGCGCGACAGGTAGCCCAAATTCCTCACCCCTCCACTTT
TRBJ1-4	few	TRBD1	TRBV15	CATSRGGTDEKLFF	TGTGCCACCAGCAGAGGAGGGACAGACGAAAAACTGTTTTTT
TRBJ2-1	NA	TRBD2	TRBV9	CASSVGASGGNEQFF	TGTGCCAGCAGCGTAGGGGCTAGCGGGGGCAATGAGCAGTTCTTC
TRBJ1-6	NA	NA	TRBV7-9	CASSRVNSPLHF	TGTGCCAGCAGCCGAGTAAATTCACCCCTCCACTTT
TRBJ2-1	NA	TRBD1	TRBV18	CASSPPTGTDEQFF	TGTGCCAGCTCACCACCGACAGGGACCGATGAGCAGTTCTTC
TRBJ2-1	NA	TRBD2	TRBV5-1	CASSLTSGTSGHNEQFF	TGCGCCAGCAGCTTAACTTCCGGGACTAGCGGACACAATGAGCAGTTCTTC
TRBJ2-7	NA	TRBD1	TRBV10-3	CAIRSGQGVTYEQYF	TGTGCCATCAGGAGTGGGCAGGGGGTGACCTACGAGCAGTACTTC
TRBJ2-7	NA	NA	TRBV4-1	CASSQDIGDEQYF	TGCGCCAGCAGCCAAGATATAGGGGACGAGCAGTACTTC
TRBJ2-7	NA	TRBD1	TRBV5-6	CASNKYRGTYEQYF	TGTGCCAGCAACAAGTACAGGGGCACCTACGAGCAGTACTTC
TRBJ2-7	NA	NA	TRBV6-5	CASSFDRKNYEQYF	TGTGCCAGCAGTTTCGACAGGAAAAACTACGAGCAGTACTTC
TRBJ2-5	NA	TRBD2	TRBV19	CASKLAGGQETQYF	TGTGCCAGTAAGCTAGCGGGGGGGCAAGAGACCCAGTACTTC
TRBJ2-7	NA	NA	TRBV11-2	CASSLVELYEQYF	TGTGCCAGCAGCTTAGTAGAGCTCTACGAGCAGTACTTC
TRBJ1-1	NA	NA	TRBV5-1	CASSLTGPGTEAFF	TGCGCCAGCAGCTTGACAGGGCCTGGTACTGAAGCTTTCTTT
TRBJ1-1	NA	TRBD1	TRBV5-1	CASSPQDRGNTEAFF	TGCGCCAGCAGCCCCCAGGACAGGGGGAACACTGAAGCTTTCTTT
TRBJ1-1	NA	TRBD1	TRBV11-2	CASRQTGGLMNTEAFF	TGTGCCAGCAGACAAACAGGGGGCCTCATGAACACTGAAGCTTTCTTT
TRBJ1-4	NA	NA	TRBV5-1	CASSLEGANEKLFF	TGCGCCAGCAGCTTGGAAGGGGCTAATGAAAAACTGTTTTTT
TRBJ1-5	NA	NA	TRBV6-5	CASSRGQSNQPQHF	TGTGCCAGCAGTCGCGGTCAAAGCAATCAGCCCCAGCATTTT
TRBJ1-1	NA	NA	TRBV29-1	CSVGVVGGMNTEAFF	TGCAGCGTTGGGGTCGTCGGGGGAATGAACACTGAAGCTTTCTTT
TRBJ2-3	NA	TRBD2	TRBV5-1	CASRPLAGTSTDTQYF	TGCGCCAGCAGACCCTTAGCGGGGACAAGCACAGATACGCAGTATTTT
TRBJ1-6	NA	TRBD1	TRBV30	CAWSGGDRGGIDNSPLHF	TGTGCCTGGAGTGGGGGGGACAGGGGAGGAATAGACAATTCACCCCTCCACTTT
TRBJ1-1	NA	TRBD1	TRBV25-1	CASSQWDRGNTEAFF	TGTGCCAGCAGTCAATGGGACAGGGGGAACACTGAAGCTTTCTTT
TRBJ2-3	NA	TRBD2	TRBV29-1	CSVERGGDTQYF	TGCAGCGTTGAACGGGGGGGAGATACGCAGTATTTT
TRBJ1-2	NA	NA	TRBV19	CASSIAGDRANYGYTF	TGTGCCAGTAGTATTGCAGGGGATAGGGCTAACTATGGCTACACCTTC
TRBJ2-5	NA	NA	TRBV12-3/TRBV12-4	CASSFPAGTQYF	TGTGCCAGCAGTTTCCCGGCGGGGACCCAGTACTTC
TRBJ2-2	NA	TRBD2	TRBV2	CASRIGSGRTGELFF	TGTGCCAGCAGGATAGGCAGCGGGAGGACCGGGGAGCTGTTTTTT
TRBJ1-2	NA	TRBD1	TRBV25-1	CASSPPGQTYGYTFYTF	TGTGCCAGCAGTCCGCCGGGACAGACCTATGGCTACACTTTCTACACCTTC
TRBJ1-2	once	NA	TRBV5-1	CASSPGGQGTDSYGYTF	TGCGCCAGCAGCCCGGGAGGGCAGGGAACGGATAGCTATGGCTACACCTTC
TRBJ1-2	NA	NA	TRBV2	CASSEGQGQYYGYTF	TGTGCCAGCAGTGAAGGGCAGGGGCAATACTATGGCTACACCTTC
TRBJ1-2	NA	NA	TRBV6-2/TRBV6-3	CASSSQSYGYTF	TGTGCCAGCAGTTCCCAGTCCTATGGCTACACCTTC
TRBJ2-7	NA	TRBD2	TRBV9	CASSVPTSGSKASYEQYF	TGTGCCAGCAGCGTACCGACTAGCGGGAGTAAGGCGTCCTACGAGCAGTACTTC
TRBJ2-2	once	TRBD2	TRBV5-1	CASSLWTSGRASTGELFF	TGCGCCAGCAGCTTATGGACTAGCGGGAGGGCGAGCACCGGGGAGCTGTTTTTT
TRBJ2-5	NA	TRBD2	TRBV11-2	CASSLDRRLAGGLETQYF	TGTGCCAGCAGCTTAGATAGGCGATTAGCGGGGGGCCTGGAGACCCAGTACTTC
TRBJ2-2	NA	TRBD1	TRBV15	CATRAGQGTGELFF	TGTGCCACCAGGGCGGGACAGGGTACCGGGGAGCTGTTTTTT
TRBJ2-7	NA	NA	TRBV11-2	CASSPRQGGYQYF	TGTGCCAGCAGCCCGCGCCAGGGTGGTTATCAGTACTTC
TRBJ2-7	NA	TRBD1	TRBV27	CASRLSPRQGFYEQYF	TGTGCCAGCAGATTGTCACCGAGACAGGGCTTCTACGAGCAGTACTTC
TRBJ1-4	NA	TRBD1	TRBV2	CASRTGGANEKLFF	TGTGCCAGCAGGACAGGGGGAGCGAATGAAAAACTGTTTTTT
TRBJ2-2	NA	NA	TRBV3-1/TRBV3-2	CASSPRSNTGELFF	TGTGCCAGCAGCCCCCGTTCGAACACCGGGGAGCTGTTTTTT
TRBJ2-7	NA	NA	TRBV3-1/TRBV3-2	CASSQGRGHEQYF	TGTGCCAGCAGCCAGGGGCGGGGGCACGAGCAGTACTTC
TRBJ2-1	NA	NA	TRBV7-6	CASSFRDNNEQFF	TGTGCCAGCAGCTTCCGGGACAACAATGAGCAGTTCTTC
TRBJ2-1	NA	TRBD2	TRBV19	CASRLAGGLGTYNEQFF	TGTGCCAGTAGGTTAGCGGGAGGGCTTGGTACCTACAATGAGCAGTTCTTC